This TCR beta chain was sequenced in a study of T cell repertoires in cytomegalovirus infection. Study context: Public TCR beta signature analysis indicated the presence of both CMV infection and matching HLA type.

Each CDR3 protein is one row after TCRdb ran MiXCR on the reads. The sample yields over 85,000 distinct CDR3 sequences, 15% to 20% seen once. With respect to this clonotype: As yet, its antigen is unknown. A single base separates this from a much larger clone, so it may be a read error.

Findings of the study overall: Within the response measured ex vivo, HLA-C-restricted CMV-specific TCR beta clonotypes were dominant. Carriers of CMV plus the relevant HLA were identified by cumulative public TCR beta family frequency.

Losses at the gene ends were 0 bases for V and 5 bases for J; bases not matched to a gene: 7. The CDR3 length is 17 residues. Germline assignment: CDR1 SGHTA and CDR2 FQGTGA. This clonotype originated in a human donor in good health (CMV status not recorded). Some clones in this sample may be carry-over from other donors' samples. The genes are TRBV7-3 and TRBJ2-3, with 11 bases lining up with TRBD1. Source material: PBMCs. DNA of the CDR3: TGTGCCAGCAGCTTAACCTCTAGGACAGGGGGCCGAGATACGCAGTATTTT. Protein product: CASSLTSRTGGRDTQYF.